One and the same sample provided the 2 T cell receptor beta chains below, sequenced in a study of cytomegalovirus exposure and HLA in healthy donors. PCR primers comprised 60 Vbeta and 13 Jbeta primers. Some clones are missing from TCRdb's copy, which holds only in-frame ones; the method was immunoSEQ multiplex PCR. In the table there are some 150,000 clones, 60% to 85% of which are singletons. The specimen was PBMCs. Source of these receptors: a middle-aged man in good health and CMV-seropositive.

This rearrangement joins TRBV19 to TRBJ2-3, with TRBD2 as a possible D gene (6 bases). Germline CDR1 LNHDA, CDR2 SQIVND (reference sequence). The CDR3 extends over 15 amino acids. With 6 bases removed from V and 0 bases from J, the gap between germline ends came to 13 bases. Here the CDR3 reads CASSPLAFSTDTQYF. The CDR3 DNA is TGTGCCAGTAGCCCGCTAGCGTTTAGCACAGATACGCAGTATTTT.

This clone has only one observation. The V and J genes are TRBV7-8 and TRBJ2-1; 9 bases are shared with TRBD2. From germline, CDR1 is SGHVS and CDR2 FQNEAQ. Trimming at V came to 1 base and at J to 3 bases, leaving 4 bases not matched to a gene. CDR3 length equals 16 residues. CDR3 in amino acids: CASSLGPSGVYNEQFF. In DNA form, the CDR3 reads TGTGCCAGCAGCTTAGGCCCTAGCGGGGTCTACAATGAGCAGTTCTTC.